Listed below are T cell receptor beta chains from one sample, sequenced in a study of blood T cells in healthy people across ages. One entry per CDR3 protein results from TCRdb running MiXCR on the 5' RACE reads. This sample has over 1,200,000 distinct CDR3 sequences, with almost 60% found just once. The sequencing sample was made of blood. These receptors were collected from a man aged 18 to 35 in good health. Each CDR3 is given with its conserved first and last residue. Fields, in order: V gene, clone size, D gene, J gene, CDR3 protein, CDR3 DNA. The D gene is left open where the match is weak. Some rows have no size entry. The others give once, few or many, or a class for an expanded clone.

V gene: TRBV5-1
clone size: .
D gene: TRBD1
J gene: TRBJ2-2
CDR3 protein: CASNLGQETGELFF
CDR3 DNA: TGCGCCAGCAACCTTGGACAGGAAACCGGGGAGCTGTTTTTT

V gene: TRBV2
clone size: .
D gene: .
J gene: TRBJ1-4
CDR3 protein: CAGRRAGNEKLFF
CDR3 DNA: TGTGCCGGCAGACGGGCCGGGAATGAAAAACTGTTTTTT

V gene: TRBV5-1
clone size: .
D gene: TRBD2
J gene: TRBJ2-3
CDR3 protein: CASSFGTSGSRVLTDTQYF
CDR3 DNA: TGCGCCAGCAGCTTCGGGACTAGCGGGAGTCGGGTCCTCACAGATACGCAGTATTTT

V gene: TRBV10-3
clone size: .
D gene: .
J gene: TRBJ2-1
CDR3 protein: CAISEEGYEQFF
CDR3 DNA: TGTGCCATCAGTGAAGAGGGCTATGAGCAGTTCTTC

V gene: TRBV2
clone size: .
D gene: .
J gene: TRBJ2-5
CDR3 protein: CASSLKRAMYQETQYF
CDR3 DNA: TGTGCCAGCAGTCTCAAGCGGGCTATGTACCAAGAGACCCAGTACTTC

V gene: TRBV29-1
clone size: few
D gene: .
J gene: TRBJ2-1
CDR3 protein: CSVVRLDGEQFF
CDR3 DNA: TGCAGCGTTGTACGTCTAGATGGTGAGCAGTTCTTC

V gene: TRBV6-1
clone size: .
D gene: .
J gene: TRBJ2-7
CDR3 protein: CASNLDIGSYEQYF
CDR3 DNA: TGTGCCAGCAACCTAGATATCGGGAGCTACGAGCAGTACTTC

V gene: TRBV4-2
clone size: .
D gene: TRBD2
J gene: TRBJ2-4
CDR3 protein: CASSQVPTSGSDQYF
CDR3 DNA: TGTGCCAGCAGCCAAGTTCCGACTAGCGGGAGCGATCAGTACTTC

V gene: TRBV6-2/TRBV6-3
clone size: .
D gene: .
J gene: TRBJ2-7
CDR3 protein: CASSYLPSYEQYF
CDR3 DNA: TGTGCCAGCAGTTACCTTCCTTCCTACGAGCAGTACTTC

V gene: TRBV12-3/TRBV12-4
clone size: few
D gene: .
J gene: TRBJ1-1
CDR3 protein: CASSVVRGAEAFF
CDR3 DNA: TGTGCCAGCAGTGTAGTGCGCGGGGCTGAAGCTTTCTTT

V gene: TRBV4-1
clone size: .
D gene: TRBD2
J gene: TRBJ2-1
CDR3 protein: CASGPLARLAGSHNEQFF
CDR3 DNA: TGCGCCAGCGGCCCCCTGGCCCGACTAGCGGGGTCGCACAATGAGCAGTTCTTC

V gene: TRBV27
clone size: .
D gene: TRBD1
J gene: TRBJ2-4
CDR3 protein: CASSTDRVDIQYF
CDR3 DNA: TGTGCCAGCAGTACCGACAGGGTTGACATTCAGTACTTC

V gene: TRBV4-2
clone size: .
D gene: .
J gene: TRBJ1-1
CDR3 protein: CASSQSLYQEAFF
CDR3 DNA: TGTGCCAGCAGCCAATCACTATATCAAGAAGCTTTCTTT

V gene: TRBV6-2/TRBV6-3
clone size: .
D gene: .
J gene: TRBJ2-7
CDR3 protein: CASSYSRGAYYEQYF
CDR3 DNA: TGTGCCAGCAGTTACTCTCGGGGGGCCTACTACGAGCAGTACTTC